This T cell receptor (beta chain) was recovered during a study of radiation and T cells in renal cell carcinoma. The sample's time point: blood 4 weeks post-SBRT, at nephrectomy. Treatment given: 15 Gy SBRT to primary tumor, nephrectomy 4 weeks later. After SBRT, blood was collected at 2 and 4 weeks, plus baseline. Clear cell pathology was present in this patient's renal cell carcinoma. Of note for this clone: Its antigen is currently unknown.

Study results and limitations: Without pretreatment biopsies, baseline tumor clonotype presence was undetermined. In blood, top tumor clones expanded by 2 weeks, shrinking by 4.

Data came from immunoSEQ multiplex PCR; TCRdb stores just in-frame clones and leaves some out. The repertoire holds around 45,000 clones, with roughly 85% as singletons. This TCR derives from a woman in her sixties or seventies with renal cell carcinoma. Sequences were derived from blood, sampled from a patient whose treatment included radiotherapy and nephrectomy.

CDR3 in DNA: TGTGCCAGCAGCTTATCTTTGGGACAGGGGTTATCCGGGGAGCTGTTTTTT. Its protein product is CASSLSLGQGLSGELFF. This chain connects TRBV13 to TRBJ2-2; TRBD1 aligns across 10 bases. Germline V gene sequence: CDR1 PRHDT, CDR2 FYEKMQ (reference sequence). The length of the CDR3 is 17 residues. The V and J ends lost 2 bases and 6 bases, in that order; junction bases with no gene match: 9.